The clone carrying this T cell receptor (beta chain) was detected ten times or more. The TCRbeta library incorporated unique molecular identifiers. From the PCR reads, TCRdb called clonotypes with MiXCR, one entry per CDR3 protein. The sample shows 250,000 to 350,000 distinct CDR3 sequences, 9.5% to 10% of them seen only once. The entry originates in a study of T-cell reconstitution after alpha-beta-depleted transplantation in children. V was shortened by 6 bases and J by 4 bases, with 6 bases between the two germline ends. The CDR3 is 11 residues long. CDR1 and CDR2 from the germline V gene are SNHLY and FYNNEI.

The source is a human donor who donated a stem cell graft to a child with SCID. Sequencing was performed on PBMCs from the stem cell graft donor, taken from the stem cell graft. The rearrangement uses TRBV2 and TRBJ2-5; D is ambiguous. CDR3: CASRERETQYF. CDR3 sequence (DNA): TGTGCCAGCAGGGAGAGAGAGACCCAGTACTTC. The full variable domain, its missing parts supplied by reference TRBV2 and TRBJ2-5, is EPEVTQTPSHQVTQMGQEVILRCVPISNHLYFYWYRQILGQKVEFLVSFYNNEISEKSEIFDDQFSVERPDGSNFTLKIRSTKLEDSAMYFCASRERETQYFGPGTRLLVL.